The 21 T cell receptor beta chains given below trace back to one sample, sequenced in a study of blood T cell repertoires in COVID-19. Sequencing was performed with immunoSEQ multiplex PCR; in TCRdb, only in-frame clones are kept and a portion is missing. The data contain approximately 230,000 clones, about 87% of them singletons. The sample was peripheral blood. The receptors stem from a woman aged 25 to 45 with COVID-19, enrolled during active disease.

CDR3 DNA sequence: TGCGCCAGCAGCTTCATGCAGGTCACAGATACGCAGTATTTT. Translating gives CASSFMQVTDTQYF. The chain couples TRBV5-1 to TRBJ2-3; no firm D call. CDR1 and CDR2 (germline): SGHRS, YFSETQ. The CDR3 runs to 14 residues. Trimming removed 2 bases at V and 2 bases at J, with 9 bases between.

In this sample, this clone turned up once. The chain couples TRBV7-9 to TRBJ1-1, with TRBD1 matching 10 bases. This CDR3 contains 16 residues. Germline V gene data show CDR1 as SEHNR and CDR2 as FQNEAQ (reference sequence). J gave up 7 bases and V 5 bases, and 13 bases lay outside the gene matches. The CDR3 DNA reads TGTGCCAGCAGCCCATCCCCCGGGACAGGGGATTTTGAAGCTTTCTTT. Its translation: CASSPSPGTGDFEAFF.

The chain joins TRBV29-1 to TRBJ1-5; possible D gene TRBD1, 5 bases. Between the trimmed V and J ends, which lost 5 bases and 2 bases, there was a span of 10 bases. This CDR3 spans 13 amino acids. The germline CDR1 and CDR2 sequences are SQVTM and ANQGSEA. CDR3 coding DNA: TGCAGCGTTAAGGGGTTGGGCAATCAGCCCCAGCATTTT. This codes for CSVKGLGNQPQHF.

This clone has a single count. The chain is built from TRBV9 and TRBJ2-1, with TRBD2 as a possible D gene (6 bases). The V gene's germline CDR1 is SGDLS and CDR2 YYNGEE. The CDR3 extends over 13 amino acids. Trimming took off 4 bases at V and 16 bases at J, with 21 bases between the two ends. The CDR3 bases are TGTGCCAGCAGCCCCCTTGAGGAGGGTCCACCCTTCTTC. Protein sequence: CASSPLEEGPPFF.

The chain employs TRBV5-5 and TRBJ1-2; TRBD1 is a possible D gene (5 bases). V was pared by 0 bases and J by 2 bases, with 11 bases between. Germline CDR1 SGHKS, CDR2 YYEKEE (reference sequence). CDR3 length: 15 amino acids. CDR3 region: CASSLDPGDNYGYTF. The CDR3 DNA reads TGTGCCAGCAGCTTGGATCCGGGGGACAACTATGGCTACACCTTC.

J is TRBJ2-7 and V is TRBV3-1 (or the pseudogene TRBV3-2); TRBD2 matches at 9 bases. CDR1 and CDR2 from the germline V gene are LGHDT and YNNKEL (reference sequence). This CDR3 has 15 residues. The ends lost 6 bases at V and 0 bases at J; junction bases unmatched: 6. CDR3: CASRLSGGGSYEQYF. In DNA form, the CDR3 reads TGTGCCAGCAGACTTAGCGGGGGAGGCTCCTACGAGCAGTACTTC.

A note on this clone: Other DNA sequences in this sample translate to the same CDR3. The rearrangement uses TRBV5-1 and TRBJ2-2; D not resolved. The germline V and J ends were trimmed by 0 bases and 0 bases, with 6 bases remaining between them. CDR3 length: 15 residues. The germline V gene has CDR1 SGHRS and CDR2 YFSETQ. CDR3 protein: CASSLELTNTGELFF. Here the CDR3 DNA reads TGCGCCAGCAGCTTGGAGCTTACGAACACCGGGGAGCTGTTTTTT. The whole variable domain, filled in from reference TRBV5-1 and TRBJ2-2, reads KAGVTQTPRYLIKTRGQQVTLSCSPISGHRSVSWYQQTPGQGLQFLFEYFSETQRNKGNFPGRFSGRQFSNSRSEMNVSTLELGDSALYLCASSLELTNTGELFFGEGSRLTVL.

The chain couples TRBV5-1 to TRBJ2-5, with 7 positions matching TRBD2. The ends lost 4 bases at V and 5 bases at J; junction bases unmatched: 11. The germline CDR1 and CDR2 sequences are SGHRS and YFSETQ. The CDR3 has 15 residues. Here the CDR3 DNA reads TGCGCCAGCAGCCTAAAGCGGGAACTAGCTGAGACCCAGTACTTC. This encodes CASSLKRELAETQYF. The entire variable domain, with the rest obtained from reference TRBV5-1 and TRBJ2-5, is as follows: KAGVTQTPRYLIKTRGQQVTLSCSPISGHRSVSWYQQTPGQGLQFLFEYFSETQRNKGNFPGRFSGRQFSNSRSEMNVSTLELGDSALYLCASSLKRELAETQYFGPGTRLLVL.

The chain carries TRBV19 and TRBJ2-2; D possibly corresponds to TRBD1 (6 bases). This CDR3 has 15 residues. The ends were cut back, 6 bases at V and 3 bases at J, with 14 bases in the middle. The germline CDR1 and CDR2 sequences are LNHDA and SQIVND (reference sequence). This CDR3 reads CASRSPGEYTGELFF. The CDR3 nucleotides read TGTGCCAGTAGGAGCCCAGGGGAGTACACCGGGGAGCTGTTTTTT.

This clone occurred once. The CDR3 reads CAQMGAVKQETQYF. CDR3 sequence (DNA): TGTGCCCAAATGGGGGCAGTTAAACAAGAGACCCAGTACTTC. The chain employs TRBV2 and TRBJ2-5, with D possibly TRBD1 on 6 matching bases. Per germline, CDR1 SNHLY and CDR2 FYNNEI. The ends were cut back, 11 bases at V and 2 bases at J, with 18 bases in the middle. The CDR3 has 14 residues.

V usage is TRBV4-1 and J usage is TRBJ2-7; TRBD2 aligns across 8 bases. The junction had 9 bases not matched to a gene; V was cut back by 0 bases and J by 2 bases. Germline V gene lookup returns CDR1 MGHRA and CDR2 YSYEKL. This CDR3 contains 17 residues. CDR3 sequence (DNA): TGCGCCAGCAGCCAAGATTTGGCGCCGCGGGAGGCCTACGAGCAGTACTTC. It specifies CASSQDLAPREAYEQYF.

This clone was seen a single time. The CDR3 loop is CASTQGRDLSGNTIYF. Here the CDR3 DNA reads TGTGCCAGCACCCAAGGGAGGGATCTCTCTGGAAACACCATATATTTT. J is TRBJ1-3 and V is TRBV27; D gene unclear. The CDR3 is 16 residues long. Germline assignment: CDR1 MNHEY and CDR2 SMNVEV (reference sequence). V was trimmed by 7 bases and J by 0 bases, leaving 16 bases between them.

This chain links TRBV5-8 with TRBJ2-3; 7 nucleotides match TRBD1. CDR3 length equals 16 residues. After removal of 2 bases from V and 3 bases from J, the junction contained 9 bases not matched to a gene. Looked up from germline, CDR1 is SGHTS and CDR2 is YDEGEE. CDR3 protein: CASSFYTGTVTDTQYF. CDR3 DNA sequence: TGTGCCAGCAGCTTTTATACCGGGACAGTAACAGATACGCAGTATTTT.

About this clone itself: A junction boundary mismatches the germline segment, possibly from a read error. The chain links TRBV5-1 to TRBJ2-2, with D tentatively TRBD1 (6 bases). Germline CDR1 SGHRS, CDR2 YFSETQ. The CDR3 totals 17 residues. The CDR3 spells CASSLWVLAGVNGELFF. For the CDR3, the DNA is TGCGCCAGTAGCTTGTGGGTGTTGGCAGGGGTAAACGGGGAGCTGTTTTTT. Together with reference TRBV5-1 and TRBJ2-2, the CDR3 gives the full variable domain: KAGVTQTPRYLIKTRGQQVTLSCSPISGHRSVSWYQQTPGQGLQFLFEYFSETQRNKGNFPGRFSGRQFSNSRSEMNVSTLELGDSALYLCASSLWVLAGVNGELFFGEGSRLTVL.

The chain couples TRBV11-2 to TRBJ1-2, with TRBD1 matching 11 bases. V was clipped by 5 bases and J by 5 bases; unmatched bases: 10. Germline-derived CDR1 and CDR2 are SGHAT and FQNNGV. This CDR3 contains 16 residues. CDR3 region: CASSARTGGADYGYTF. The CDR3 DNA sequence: TGTGCCAGCAGCGCCAGGACAGGGGGCGCGGATTATGGCTACACCTTC.

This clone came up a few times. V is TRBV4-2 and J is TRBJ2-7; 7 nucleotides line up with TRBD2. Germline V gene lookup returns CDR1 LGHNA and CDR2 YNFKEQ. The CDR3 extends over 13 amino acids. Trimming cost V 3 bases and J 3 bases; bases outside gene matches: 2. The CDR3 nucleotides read TGTGCCAGCAGCCATGGGGGGGTCTACGAGCAGTACTTC. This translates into CASSHGGVYEQYF.

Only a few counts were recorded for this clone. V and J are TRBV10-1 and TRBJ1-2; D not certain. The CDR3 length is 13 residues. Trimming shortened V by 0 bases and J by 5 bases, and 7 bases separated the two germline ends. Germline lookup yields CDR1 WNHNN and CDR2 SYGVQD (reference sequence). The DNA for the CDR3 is TGCGCCAGCAGTGAGTCTTCAACTTATGGCTACACCTTC. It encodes CASSESSTYGYTF.

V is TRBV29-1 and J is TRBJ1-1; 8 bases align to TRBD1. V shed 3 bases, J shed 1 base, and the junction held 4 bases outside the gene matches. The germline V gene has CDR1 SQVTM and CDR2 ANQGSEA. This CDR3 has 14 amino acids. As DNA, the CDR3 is TGCAGCGTTGACTACGGGACAGGGAACACTGAAGCTTTCTTT. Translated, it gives CSVDYGTGNTEAFF.

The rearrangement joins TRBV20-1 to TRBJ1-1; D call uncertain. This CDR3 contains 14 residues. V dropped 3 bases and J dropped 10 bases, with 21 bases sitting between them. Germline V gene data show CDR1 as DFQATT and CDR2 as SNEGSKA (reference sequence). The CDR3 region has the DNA TGCAGTGCTAGTCCTGTGACGGCTCCCCCGGGAGCTTTCTTT. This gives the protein CSASPVTAPPGAFF.

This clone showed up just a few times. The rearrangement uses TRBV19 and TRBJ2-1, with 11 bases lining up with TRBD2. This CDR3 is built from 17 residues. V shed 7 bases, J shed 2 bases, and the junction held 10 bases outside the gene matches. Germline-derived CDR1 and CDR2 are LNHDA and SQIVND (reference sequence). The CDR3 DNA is TGTGCCAGTAAGGGTGCGGGACTAGCGGAGACCTACAATGAGCAGTTCTTC. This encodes CASKGAGLAETYNEQFF.

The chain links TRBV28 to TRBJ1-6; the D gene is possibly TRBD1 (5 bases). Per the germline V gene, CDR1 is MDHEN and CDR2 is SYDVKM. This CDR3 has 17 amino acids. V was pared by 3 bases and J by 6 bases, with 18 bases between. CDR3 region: CASSFDGRAGGNSPLHF. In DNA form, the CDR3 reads TGTGCCAGCAGTTTTGATGGCAGGGCCGGGGGTAATTCACCCCTCCACTTT. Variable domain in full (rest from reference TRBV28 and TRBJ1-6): DVKVTQSSRYLVKRTGEKVFLECVQDMDHENMFWYRQDPGLGLRLIYFSYDVKMKEKGDIPEGYSVSREKKERFSLILESASTNQTSMYLCASSFDGRAGGNSPLHFGNGTRLTVT.